This TCR beta chain was captured in a study of shared clonotypes between healthy human individuals. In the study overall: Each donor had three CD4 naive, three CD4 memory, two CD8 naive and one CD8 memory plate. Study findings and constraints: The study found lower generation probabilities in non-shared clonotypes than in those shared by all four donors. Generally, naive subsets came out with larger estimated richness than memory subsets.

Clones were read by immunoSEQ multiplex PCR, and TCRdb kept only the in-frame ones, dropping some. Of about 1.1 million clones listed, approximately 78% are singletons. Only a few counts were recorded for this clone. What it recognizes is unknown. Investigators divided CD4+ cells into CD45RA+ naive and CD45RA-negative memory subsets. The CDR3 length is 15 residues. In germline, CDR1 is SGHRS, CDR2 YFSETQ. V dropped 3 bases and J dropped 5; count of bases not matched to a gene: 9. This chain connects TRBV5-1 to TRBJ2-5; 8 nucleotides agree with TRBD2. The receptor comes from a man younger than 35 in good health. Some clones in this sample may be carry-over from other donors' samples. The sequenced sample consisted of memory CD4+ T cells from PBMCs. Subset indicated: CD45RA-negative fraction. CDR3 sequence: CASSYDGRVAETQYF. The CDR3 nucleotides are TGCGCCAGCAGCTATGACGGGAGGGTAGCCGAGACCCAGTACTTC.